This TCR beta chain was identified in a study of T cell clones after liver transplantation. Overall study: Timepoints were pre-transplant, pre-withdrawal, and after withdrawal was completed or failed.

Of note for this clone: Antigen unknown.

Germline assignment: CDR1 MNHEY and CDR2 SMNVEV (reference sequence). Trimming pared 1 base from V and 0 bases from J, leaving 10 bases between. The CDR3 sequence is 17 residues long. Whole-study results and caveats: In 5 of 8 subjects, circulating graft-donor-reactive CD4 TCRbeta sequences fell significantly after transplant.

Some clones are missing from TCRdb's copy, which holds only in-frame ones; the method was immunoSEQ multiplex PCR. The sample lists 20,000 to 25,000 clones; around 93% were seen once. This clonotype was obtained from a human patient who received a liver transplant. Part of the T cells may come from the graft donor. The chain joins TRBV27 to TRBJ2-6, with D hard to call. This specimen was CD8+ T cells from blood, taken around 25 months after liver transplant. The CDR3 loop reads CASSLYVRVSGANVLTF. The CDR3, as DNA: TGTGCCAGCAGTTTATACGTCAGAGTCTCTGGGGCCAACGTCCTGACTTTC.